Here is one T cell receptor beta chain with its context. The data belong to a study of CD4+ T cells in melanoma. V lost 3 bases, J lost 1 base, and 21 bases lay in between. Germline-derived CDR1 and CDR2 are LNHDA and SQIVND (reference sequence). This CDR3 has 18 amino acids. The data were produced by immunoSEQ multiplex PCR, yet TCRdb's version contains in-frame clones alone and is incomplete. The sample carries approximately 14,000 clones, about 71% recorded once. The rearrangement joins TRBV19 to TRBJ1-2; maybe TRBD1 (5 bases). Input material: cells from a culture (not recorded whether cultured in vitro). This clonotype was obtained from a human donor with melanoma. CDR3 coding DNA: TGTGCCAGTAGTATCCAGCAGGGACTTACTAAGGATAACTATGGCTACACCTTC. It encodes CASSIQQGLTKDNYGYTF.